The clone carrying this T cell receptor (beta chain) was detected a few times. The sample carries other DNA sequences with the same CDR3. This entry belongs to a study of blood T cell repertoires in COVID-19. On the study more broadly: Cohort 3 donors counted as recovered after two negative PCRs, clearance, or resolved symptoms. Samples came from the United States, Italy and Spain, spanning acute and convalescent COVID-19.

TCRdb's table, derived via immunoSEQ multiplex PCR, lists solely in-frame clones and lacks some. This table has some 330,000 clones, about 89% appearing once. Living in roughly 25 US areas, the participants were between about 18 and 90 years of age. The germline CDR1 and CDR2 sequences are SQVTM and ANQGSEA. The CDR3 length is 15 residues. Germline trimming cut 3 bases from V and 2 bases from J; bases unmatched to any gene: 8. The sequenced material came from PBMCs or T cells enriched from blood (not recorded which). The source is a man aged 40-49 years in a cohort exposed to, infected with or recovered from COVID-19 (not recorded which). The J gene is TRBJ1-2, the V gene TRBV29-1; 8 nucleotides match TRBD1. For the CDR3, the DNA is TGCAGCGTTGATGGACAGGGTTCGACGAACTATGGCTACACCTTC. It translates to CSVDGQGSTNYGYTF.